Listed here are 10 T cell receptor beta chains from one sample, sequenced in a study of blood T cell repertoires in COVID-19. Data came from immunoSEQ multiplex PCR; TCRdb stores just in-frame clones and leaves some out. The sample lists about 120,000 clones; about 86% were seen once. What was sequenced was peripheral blood. The receptors stem from a woman aged 45-65 years with acute or convalescent COVID-19.

This chain joins TRBV6-5 and TRBJ2-5, with D maybe TRBD1 (6 bases). The length of the CDR3 is 15 residues. Trimming cost V 6 bases and J 5 bases, with 19 bases left between them. CDR1 and CDR2 from the germline V gene are MNHEY and SVGAGI. CDR3 residues: CASRRTGTLMETQYF. The CDR3 coding sequence is TGTGCCAGCAGGCGAACCGGGACACTAATGGAGACCCAGTACTTC.

The chain links TRBV18 to TRBJ1-4, with TRBD1 as a possible D gene (5 bases). Trimming cost V 0 bases and J 7 bases, with 12 bases left between them. This CDR3 comprises 15 residues. Germline V gene lookup returns CDR1 KGHSH and CDR2 LQKENI. CDR3 in DNA: TGTGCCAGCTCACCACCGACGGGGGGGGGTGAAAAACTGTTTTTT. It specifies CASSPPTGGGEKLFF.

The CDR3 sequence: CASSFSGTGRGYTF. The DNA for the CDR3 is TGTGCCAGCAGCTTCTCCGGGACAGGGAGAGGCTACACCTTC. The chain recombines TRBV11-2 with TRBJ1-2, with 9 bases matching TRBD1. CDR1 and CDR2 from the germline V gene are SGHAT and FQNNGV. Germline trimming cut 3 bases from V and 8 bases from J; bases unmatched to any gene: 7. The CDR3 runs to 14 residues. Using reference TRBV11-2 and TRBJ1-2 for the parts outside the CDR3, the full variable domain is EAGVAQSPRYKIIEKRQSVAFWCNPISGHATLYWYQQILGQGPKLLIQFQNNGVVDDSQLPKDRFSAERLKGVDSTLKIQPAKLEDSAVYLCASSFSGTGRGYTFGSGTRLTVV.

The V and J genes are TRBV10-1 and TRBJ2-7; 8 nucleotides line up with TRBD1. Germline CDR1 and CDR2: WNHNN and SYGVQD (reference sequence). With V trimmed by 5 bases and J by 1 base, 7 bases remained unmatched. The CDR3 is 15 residues long. The CDR3 coding sequence is TGCGCCAGCAGTCCGCAGGGGGCTAGATCCTACGAGCAGTACTTC. This translates into CASSPQGARSYEQYF.

The chain's CDR3 is CASSPPGFSNQPQHF. The CDR3 nucleotides read TGTGCCAGCAGTCCTCCGGGATTTAGCAATCAGCCCCAGCATTTT. The chain has TRBV27 and TRBJ1-5; D unresolved. V lost 5 bases to trimming and J lost 0 bases, with 11 bases between them. Germline CDR1 and CDR2: MNHEY and SMNVEV (reference sequence). The CDR3 extends over 15 amino acids.

The chain joins TRBV6-2 or TRBV6-3 to TRBJ2-1, with TRBD2 identical over 14 bases. The ends lost 6 bases at V and 1 base at J; junction bases unmatched: 17. The length of the CDR3 is 21 residues. The germline V gene has CDR1 MNHEY and CDR2 SVGEGT. This chain's CDR3 is CASSPAPGLAGVGRSYNEQFF. The CDR3 DNA reads TGTGCCAGCAGCCCCGCTCCGGGACTAGCGGGAGTGGGCAGATCCTACAATGAGCAGTTCTTC.

This chain connects TRBV11-2 to TRBJ2-5; D might be TRBD1 (6 bases). The CDR3 has 13 residues. V shed 0 bases and J shed 7 bases, with 9 bases lying between them. Germline values: CDR1 SGHAT, CDR2 FQNNGV. The CDR3 reads CASSLERQVTQYF. The DNA for the CDR3 is TGTGCCAGCAGCTTAGAAAGACAGGTGACCCAGTACTTC.

The gene calls are TRBV19 and TRBJ2-5; 14 bases are a match to TRBD2. V lost 4 bases and J lost 4; bases outside the gene matches: 8. The CDR3 consists of 17 residues. CDR1 is LNHDA and CDR2 is SQIVND in the germline V gene (reference sequence). CDR3 in amino acids: CASSSPTSGRAGETQYF. DNA of the CDR3: TGTGCCAGTAGTAGCCCGACTAGCGGGAGGGCGGGAGAGACCCAGTACTTC.

The rearrangement links TRBV30 to TRBJ1-3; the D gene is possibly TRBD1 (5 bases). This CDR3 region has 13 residues. The V and J ends lost 2 bases and 8 bases respectively, with 13 bases between them. The germline gives CDR1 GTSNPN, CDR2 SVGIG (reference sequence). In DNA form, the CDR3 reads TGTGCCTGGAGTCCCTCCTGGGGGGACACCATATATTTT. Residues: CAWSPSWGDTIYF.

The rearrangement joins TRBV27 to TRBJ1-1; 8 bases align to TRBD1. Germline V CDR1 and CDR2: MNHEY, SMNVEV (reference sequence). This CDR3 contains 14 residues. V lost 5 bases and J lost 4; bases outside the gene matches: 6. CDR3 amino acids: CASSGQGWGTEAFF. CDR3 nucleotide sequence: TGTGCCAGCAGTGGACAGGGATGGGGCACTGAAGCTTTCTTT.